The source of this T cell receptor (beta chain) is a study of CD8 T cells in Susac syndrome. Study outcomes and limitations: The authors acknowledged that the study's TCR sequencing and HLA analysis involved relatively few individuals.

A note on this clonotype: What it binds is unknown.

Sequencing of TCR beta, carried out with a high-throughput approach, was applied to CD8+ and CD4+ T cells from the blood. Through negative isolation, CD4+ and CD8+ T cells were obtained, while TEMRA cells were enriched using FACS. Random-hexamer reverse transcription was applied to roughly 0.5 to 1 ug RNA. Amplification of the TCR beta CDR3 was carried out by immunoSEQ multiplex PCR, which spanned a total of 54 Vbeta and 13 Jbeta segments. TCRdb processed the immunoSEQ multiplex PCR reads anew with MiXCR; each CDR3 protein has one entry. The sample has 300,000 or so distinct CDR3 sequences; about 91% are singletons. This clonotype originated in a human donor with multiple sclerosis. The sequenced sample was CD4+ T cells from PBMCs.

CDR3 sequence (DNA): TGCAGCCCGGGACAGGGGGGCGGGGAGCTGTTTTTT. Translation gives CSPGQGGGELFF. The chain has TRBV29-1 and TRBJ2-2; 11 bases fit TRBD1. CDR1 and CDR2 from the germline V gene are SQVTM and ANQGSEA. J was trimmed by 7 bases and V by 8 bases; bases with no gene match: 3. The CDR3 runs to 12 residues.